The clone carrying this T cell receptor (beta chain) has a handful of counts. The antigen remains unidentified. Looked up from germline, CDR1 is MDHEN and CDR2 is SYDVKM. V lost 5 bases, J lost 6 bases, and 15 bases lay in between. There are 14 residues in the CDR3. Cells sorted by CD45RO/CCR7/CD25/CD127/CD95/CD27 comprised CD4+ naive, central memory, regulatory and stem cell-like memory cells. This specimen comes from a study of beta chain features in type 1 diabetes. Study-wide findings and caveats: Insertions at VDJ junctions were less frequent in type 1 diabetes patients. These patients also deleted more nucleotides at the same junctions. Shortening of TCRB CDR3s, moderate but significant, appeared in all four CD4+ subsets of Type 1 diabetes patients.

Isolated RNA was reverse transcribed in full, so expressed TCRB transcripts were sequenced. Generated by immunoSEQ multiplex PCR, the TCRdb table keeps only in-frame clones and is missing some. This table has some 350,000 clones, less than 15% appearing once. The V call is TRBV28, the J call TRBJ2-3; D might be TRBD2 (5 bases). The sequenced material came from naive CD4+ T cells from blood. The clonotype comes from a woman aged 18-29 years with type 1 diabetes. As DNA, the CDR3 is TGTGCCAGCAGTCCCCCGGGGATCACCGATACGCAGTATTTT. It codes for CASSPPGITDTQYF.